These 3 T cell receptor beta chains came from one sample sequenced in a study of early stage breast cancer tumors. Data came from immunoSEQ multiplex PCR; TCRdb stores just in-frame clones and leaves some out. Of 5,000 or so clones in the sample, 64% were seen once. The specimen was breast tumor tissue. The receptors here all came from a person aged 50 to 59 with breast cancer.

The chain carries TRBV27 and TRBJ1-1, with D unclear. Per the germline V gene, CDR1 is MNHEY and CDR2 is SMNVEV (reference sequence). The CDR3 has 14 residues. The germline V and J ends were trimmed by 1 base and 4 bases, with 10 bases remaining between them. The DNA for the CDR3 is TGTGCCAGCAGTTTATATTCTGGAGCCACTGAAGCTTTCTTT. Amino acids: CASSLYSGATEAFF.

About this clone itself: One end of the junction varies from germline; a read error may be responsible. V gene TRBV5-4 combines with J gene TRBJ1-2, with unresolved D. Germline CDR1 is SGHNT and CDR2 is YYREEE (reference sequence). The CDR3 is made up of 15 amino acids. The CDR3 region is CASSDTSSDYYGYTF. In nucleotides, the CDR3 is TGCGCCAGCAGCGACACCTCCTCAGATTACTATGGCTACACCTTC. Full variable domain (rest looked up from reference TRBV5-4 and TRBJ1-2): ETGVTQSPTHLIKTRGQQVTLRCSSQSGHNTVSWYQQALGQGPQFIFQYYREEENGRGNFPPRFSGLQFPNYSSELNVNALELDDSALYLCASSDTSSDYYGYTFGSGTRLTVV.

This clone appeared a few times. The gene calls are TRBV27 and TRBJ1-1, with 8 bases fitting TRBD1. The J segment lost 5 bases and the V segment lost 2 bases, leaving 4 bases of the junction unmatched. Germline assignment: CDR1 MNHEY and CDR2 SMNVEV (reference sequence). The length of the CDR3 is 14 residues. Written as DNA, the CDR3 is TGTGCCAGCAGTTTACAGGGGGCTAGGACTGAAGCTTTCTTT. Protein: CASSLQGARTEAFF.